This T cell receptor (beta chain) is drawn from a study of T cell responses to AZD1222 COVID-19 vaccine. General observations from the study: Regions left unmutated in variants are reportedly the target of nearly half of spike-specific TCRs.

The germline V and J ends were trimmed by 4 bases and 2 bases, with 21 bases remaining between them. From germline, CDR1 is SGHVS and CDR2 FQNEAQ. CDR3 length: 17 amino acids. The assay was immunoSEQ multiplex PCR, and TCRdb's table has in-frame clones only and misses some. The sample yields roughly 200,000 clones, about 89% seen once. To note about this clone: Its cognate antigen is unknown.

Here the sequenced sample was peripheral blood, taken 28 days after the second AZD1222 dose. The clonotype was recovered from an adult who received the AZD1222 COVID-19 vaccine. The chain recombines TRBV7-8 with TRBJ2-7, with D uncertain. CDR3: CASSSPFQKSAPYEQYF. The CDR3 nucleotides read TGTGCCAGCAGCTCCCCCTTCCAGAAAAGCGCTCCCTACGAGCAGTACTTC.